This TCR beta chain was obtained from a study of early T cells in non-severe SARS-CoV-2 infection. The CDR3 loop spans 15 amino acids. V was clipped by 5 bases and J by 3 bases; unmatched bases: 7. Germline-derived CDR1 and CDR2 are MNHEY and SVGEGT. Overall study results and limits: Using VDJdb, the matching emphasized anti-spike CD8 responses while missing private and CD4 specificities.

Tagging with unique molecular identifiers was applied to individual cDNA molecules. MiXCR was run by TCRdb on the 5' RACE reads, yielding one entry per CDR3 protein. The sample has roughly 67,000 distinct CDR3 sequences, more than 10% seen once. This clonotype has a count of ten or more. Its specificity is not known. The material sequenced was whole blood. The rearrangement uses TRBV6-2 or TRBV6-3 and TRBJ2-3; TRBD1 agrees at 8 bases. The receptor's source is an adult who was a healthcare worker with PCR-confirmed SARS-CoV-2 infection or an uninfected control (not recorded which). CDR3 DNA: TGTGCCAGCAGTACCTACCGACAGGGGACAGATACGCAGTATTTT. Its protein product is CASSTYRQGTDTQYF.